These 21 T cell receptor beta chains originate from one sample sequenced in a study of cytomegalovirus exposure and HLA in healthy donors. Primers included in the PCR were 60 Vbeta and 13 Jbeta primers. Sequenced by immunoSEQ multiplex PCR; TCRdb stores in-frame clones only, minus some. The sample has about 190,000 clones; approximately 88% are singletons. Material: PBMCs. Every receptor here comes from a boy between 5 and 17 years old in good health and CMV-seronegative.

This rearrangement joins TRBV10-3 to TRBJ1-2, with D uncertain. Trimming cost V 0 bases and J 8 bases, with 16 bases left between them. This CDR3 region has 15 residues. Germline V lookup: CDR1 ENHRY, CDR2 SYGVKD. The CDR3 spells CAISESVGGGKGYTF. The CDR3 DNA follows: TGTGCCATCAGTGAGTCGGTCGGTGGAGGGAAAGGCTACACCTTC.

The V gene is TRBV28, the J gene TRBJ2-7; TRBD1 matches at 7 bases. The CDR3 runs to 14 residues. With V trimmed by 5 bases and J by 4 bases, 8 bases remained unmatched. Germline CDR1 MDHEN, CDR2 SYDVKM. This chain's CDR3 is CASSKQGQRYEQYF. The CDR3 DNA follows: TGTGCCAGCAGTAAGCAGGGACAGAGATACGAGCAGTACTTC. Full variable domain (rest looked up from reference TRBV28 and TRBJ2-7): DVKVTQSSRYLVKRTGEKVFLECVQDMDHENMFWYRQDPGLGLRLIYFSYDVKMKEKGDIPEGYSVSREKKERFSLILESASTNQTSMYLCASSKQGQRYEQYFGPGTRLTVT.

V gene TRBV27 combines with J gene TRBJ2-7, with a tentative D call TRBD1 (6 bases). The length of the CDR3 is 16 residues. V lost 2 bases and J lost 3, with 17 bases in between. Germline V gene sequence: CDR1 MNHEY, CDR2 SMNVEV (reference sequence). The CDR3 sequence is CASSLPTGTRIYEQYF. The CDR3 DNA is TGTGCCAGCAGTTTACCGACCGGGACAAGAATCTACGAGCAGTACTTC.

The chain has TRBV7-3 and TRBJ2-5; tentatively, D is TRBD2 (6 bases). V lost 5 bases and J 1 base, leaving 20 bases between the germline ends. The CDR3 extends over 17 amino acids. The V gene's germline CDR1 is SGHTA and CDR2 FQGTGA. CDR3 sequence (DNA): TGTGCCAGCAGCCCCAGGGCCGGGAGCGGCCCCCAAGAGACCCAGTACTTC. This gives the protein CASSPRAGSGPQETQYF.

CDR3 in amino acids: CASKGVDLRSTYEQYF. CDR3 in DNA: TGCGCCAGCAAGGGGGTCGACCTCCGGTCCACCTACGAGCAGTACTTC. V usage is TRBV10-2 and J usage is TRBJ2-7; a possible D gene is TRBD1 (6 bases). CDR1 is WSHSY, CDR2 SAAADI, per germline. This CDR3 is built from 16 residues. Trimming shortened V by 7 bases and J by 2 bases, and 21 bases separated the two germline ends.

This chain connects TRBV2 to TRBJ2-5; D perhaps matches TRBD2 (6 bases). Gene TRBJ2-7 matches the end of the DNA better, so the J call may be wrong. Germline V gene lookup returns CDR1 SNHLY and CDR2 FYNNEI. The CDR3 runs 14 residues. The CDR3 nucleotides read TGTGCCAGCAGTGGGGGGGTGGGCTCCTACGAGCAGTACTTC. Its protein is CASSGGVGSYEQYF.

The chain links TRBV30 to TRBJ1-3, with 7 bases identical to TRBD1. This CDR3 comprises 15 residues. Germline V CDR1 and CDR2: GTSNPN, SVGIG (reference sequence). With V trimmed by 0 bases and J by 4 bases, 6 bases remained unmatched. DNA of the CDR3: TGTGCCTGGAGTGTACTGGGACAGTTCGGAAACACCATATATTTT. It encodes CAWSVLGQFGNTIYF.

The chain uses TRBV29-1 and TRBJ1-2, with a possible D match to TRBD1 (6 bases). V gave up 5 bases and J gave up 7 bases, with 14 bases separating them. Germline CDR1 and CDR2: SQVTM and ANQGSEA. The length of the CDR3 is 12 residues. CDR3 DNA: TGCAGCGTTCTTCAGGGGAAAGGTGGCTACACCTTC. As protein: CSVLQGKGGYTF. Full variable domain (rest looked up from reference TRBV29-1 and TRBJ1-2): SAVISQKPSRDICQRGTSLTIQCQVDSQVTMMFWYRQQPGQSLTLIATANQGSEATYESGFVIDKFPISRPNLTFSTLTVSNMSPEDSSIYLCSVLQGKGGYTFGSGTRLTVV.

The chain uses TRBV4-1 and TRBJ2-1; 13 nucleotides agree with TRBD2. V shed 3 bases, J shed 4 bases, and the junction held 3 bases outside the gene matches. Per germline, CDR1 MGHRA and CDR2 YSYEKL. There are 16 residues in the CDR3. The CDR3 nucleotides read TGCGCCAGCAGCCAGGGACTAGCGGGGAGATACAATGAGCAGTTCTTC. Amino acids: CASSQGLAGRYNEQFF.

This chain uses TRBV27 with TRBJ2-1, with 14 bases aligning to TRBD2. The CDR3 totals 15 residues. V was clipped by 5 bases and J by 9 bases; unmatched bases: 6. Germline CDR1 is MNHEY and CDR2 is SMNVEV (reference sequence). CDR3 sequence: CASSNNGLAGGEQFF. The CDR3 DNA reads as TGTGCCAGCAGTAACAACGGACTAGCGGGAGGTGAGCAGTTCTTC.

The chain is built from TRBV2 and TRBJ2-3; 9 nucleotides match TRBD1. The germline gives CDR1 SNHLY, CDR2 FYNNEI. The trim removed 9 bases at V and 3 bases at J, leaving 4 bases unmatched. The CDR3 loop spans 13 amino acids. CDR3 in DNA: TGTGCCAGGGGGACAGGGAAGACAGATACGCAGTATTTT. Encoded protein: CARGTGKTDTQYF.

The sample holds a few counts of this clone. The chain couples TRBV4-1 to TRBJ1-5; a possible D gene is TRBD1 (5 bases). Trimming cost V 0 bases and J 0 bases, with 12 bases left between them. The CDR3 runs 17 residues. Per the germline V gene, CDR1 is MGHRA and CDR2 is YSYEKL. This CDR3 reads CASSQDGWGDSNQPQHF. Here the CDR3 DNA reads TGCGCCAGCAGCCAAGACGGGTGGGGGGATAGCAATCAGCCCCAGCATTTT.

The rearrangement links TRBV29-1 to TRBJ2-1; possible D gene TRBD2, 6 bases. Germline-derived CDR1 and CDR2 are SQVTM and ANQGSEA. CDR3 length: 12 residues. V was shortened by 4 bases and J by 7 bases, with 11 bases between the two germline ends. CDR3: CSVVGGKNEQFF. The DNA for the CDR3 is TGCAGCGTTGTCGGGGGAAAGAATGAGCAGTTCTTC.

There are a few counts of this clone. J is TRBJ1-6 and V is TRBV6-1; no reliable D call. The CDR3 contains 16 residues. V lost 1 base and J 0 bases, leaving 7 bases between the germline ends. CDR1 and CDR2 (germline): MNHNS, SASEGT. Written as DNA, the CDR3 is TGTGCCAGCAGTGAAGAACTGAGCTCCTATAATTCACCCCTCCACTTT. Translated: CASSEELSSYNSPLHF.

The sample holds one count of this clone. This sequence joins TRBV20-1 and TRBJ2-5; D gene uncertain. Germline CDR1 reads DFQATT; CDR2 reads SNEGSKA (reference sequence). The CDR3 runs 10 residues. With 3 bases removed from V and 5 bases from J, the gap between germline ends came to 4 bases. As DNA, the CDR3 is TGCAGTGCTAGTAGTGAGACCCAGTACTTC. Protein: CSASSETQYF.

V usage is TRBV5-8 and J usage is TRBJ2-7; 7 bases agree with TRBD1. The CDR3 consists of 13 residues. The trim removed 5 bases at V and 2 bases at J, leaving 4 bases unmatched. CDR1 is SGHTS, CDR2 YDEGEE, per germline. CDR3 in amino acids: CASRDGTAYEQYF. The DNA of the CDR3 is TGTGCCAGCAGGGACGGGACAGCCTACGAGCAGTACTTC.

This chain joins TRBV4-3 and TRBJ2-1; 8 bases align to TRBD1. The CDR3 sequence is 17 residues long. Trimming removed 4 bases from V and 1 base from J; junction bases left unmatched: 9. Germline V gene sequence: CDR1 LGHNA, CDR2 YSLEER. In DNA form, the CDR3 reads TGCGCCAGCAGCCTTAAATGGACAGGGTTATCCTACAATGAGCAGTTCTTC. This encodes CASSLKWTGLSYNEQFF.

The chain joins TRBV5-1 to TRBJ2-5, with D perhaps TRBD2 (5 bases). Trimming took 1 base from V and 1 from J, leaving 8 bases between them. CDR3 length: 14 residues. Germline lookup yields CDR1 SGHRS and CDR2 YFSETQ. CDR3 residues: CASSLFRGQETQYF. DNA for the CDR3: TGCGCCAGCAGCTTGTTTCGGGGCCAAGAGACCCAGTACTTC.

The V call is TRBV6-1, the J call TRBJ1-4, with D possibly matching TRBD1 (5 bases). The CDR3 has 15 amino acids. Germline assignment: CDR1 MNHNS and CDR2 SASEGT. The ends were cut back, 3 bases at V and 1 base at J, with 9 bases in the middle. CDR3 amino acids: CASSDPRGTNEKLFF. CDR3 coding DNA: TGTGCCAGCAGTGACCCAAGGGGAACTAATGAAAAACTGTTTTTT.

The chain couples TRBV14 to TRBJ2-7; D gene uncertain. V dropped 4 bases and J dropped 1 base, with 5 bases sitting between them. CDR1 is SGHDN, CDR2 FVKESK, per germline. This CDR3 is built from 12 residues. The CDR3 spells CASSLASYEQYF. CDR3 nucleotide sequence: TGTGCCAGCAGCCTAGCTTCCTACGAGCAGTACTTC. The entire variable domain, with the rest obtained from reference TRBV14 and TRBJ2-7, is as follows: EAGVTQFPSHSVIEKGQTVTLRCDPISGHDNLYWYRRVMGKEIKFLLHFVKESKQDESGMPNNRFLAERTGGTYSTLKVQPAELEDSGVYFCASSLASYEQYFGPGTRLTVT.

The chain uses TRBV19 and TRBJ1-2, with 9 positions matching TRBD1. Germline CDR1 reads LNHDA; CDR2 reads SQIVND (reference sequence). This CDR3 contains 15 residues. J lost 5 bases, V lost 7 bases, and 11 bases had no gene match. The CDR3 region has the DNA TGTGCCAGTACCGTCGGGGGGACAGGGCCATATGGCTACACCTTC. Translated, it gives CASTVGGTGPYGYTF.